This T cell receptor (beta chain) stems from a study of radiation and T cells in renal cell carcinoma. There are 13 residues in the CDR3. CDR1 is MNHEY, CDR2 SVGAGI, per germline. The ends lost 5 bases at V and 4 bases at J; junction bases unmatched: 0. Study conclusions and caveats: In blood, top tumor clones expanded by 2 weeks, shrinking by 4.

Using immunoSEQ multiplex PCR, the repertoire was profiled, and TCRdb retains in-frame clones only, with some absent. This table holds about 73,000 clones, 83% found once. Time point defined: blood 4 weeks post-SBRT, at nephrectomy. Noted treatment: 15 Gy SBRT to primary tumor, nephrectomy 4 weeks later. Nephrectomy followed 15 Gy stereotactic body radiation by 4 weeks. Blood was sampled at baseline, 2 weeks and 4 weeks after SBRT. The patient's renal cell carcinoma had clear cell pathology. To note about this clone: The antigen is unknown.

The rearrangement links TRBV6-5 to TRBJ2-7; TRBD2 agrees at 12 bases. This clonotype originated in a woman in her fifties or sixties with renal cell carcinoma. The material sequenced was blood, taken from a patient whose treatment included radiotherapy and nephrectomy. The CDR3 region is CASSGLAGYEQYF. DNA of the CDR3: TGTGCCAGCAGTGGACTAGCGGGGTACGAGCAGTACTTC.